The 9 T cell receptor beta chains given below trace back to one sample, sequenced in a study of early stage breast cancer tumors. Clones were read by immunoSEQ multiplex PCR, and TCRdb kept only the in-frame ones, dropping some. The sample includes 69,000 or so clones, 65% to 85% of them seen just once. Sequencing was performed on blood. The source of these receptors is a person aged 40 to 50 with breast cancer.

The chain employs TRBV19 and TRBJ2-3; D unresolved. CDR1 and CDR2 from the germline V gene are LNHDA and SQIVND (reference sequence). The CDR3 sequence is 18 residues long. Deletions cut 5 bases from V and 1 base from J, with 22 bases between. The CDR3 nucleotides read TGTGCCAGTAGTCCCAGCCCTCGGGCGGAGACCGGCACAGATACGCAGTATTTT. As protein: CASSPSPRAETGTDTQYF.

This clone has a handful of counts. The chain joins TRBV11-2 to TRBJ1-1, with D unclear. The CDR3 extends over 14 amino acids. The germline CDR1 and CDR2 sequences are SGHAT and FQNNGV. The V end lost 0 bases, the J end lost 4 bases, and 9 bases lay between the germline ends. The CDR3 sequence: CASSLDPRGTEAFF. DNA of the CDR3: TGTGCCAGCAGCTTAGATCCCCGGGGCACTGAAGCTTTCTTT.

This clone came up once. The chain is built from TRBV28 and TRBJ2-7; D tentatively reads TRBD1 or TRBD2 (5 bases each). The length of the CDR3 is 14 residues. The V and J ends lost 4 bases and 0 bases respectively, with 10 bases between them. The germline CDR1 and CDR2 sequences are MDHEN and SYDVKM. The CDR3 protein is CASSSGTLSYEQYF. The CDR3 DNA follows: TGTGCCAGCAGTTCCGGGACCCTCTCCTACGAGCAGTACTTC.

The CDR3 nucleotides read TGCAGCTGGGGGCAGGGAGGACTAGCGAGGGGGGGAGAGACCCAGTACTTC. This translates into CSWGQGGLARGGETQYF. This chain connects TRBV29-1 to TRBJ2-5; 9 bases line up with TRBD2. The V and J ends lost 8 bases and 4 bases, in that order; junction bases with no gene match: 20. Germline V lookup: CDR1 SQVTM, CDR2 ANQGSEA. The CDR3 is made up of 17 amino acids.

The V and J genes are TRBV27 and TRBJ2-3, with a possible D match to TRBD1 (6 bases). V lost 2 bases, J lost 4 bases, and 7 bases lay in between. Germline-derived CDR1 and CDR2 are MNHEY and SMNVEV (reference sequence). CDR3 length: 13 residues. The CDR3 sequence is CASSLGGSDTQYF. For the CDR3, the DNA is TGTGCCAGCAGTTTAGGGGGCTCAGATACGCAGTATTTT.

This rearrangement joins TRBV6-4 to TRBJ1-5, with TRBD1 identical over 9 bases. The CDR3 is 13 residues long. Germline CDR1 and CDR2: MRHNA and SNTAGT. Losses at the gene ends were 5 bases for V and 5 bases for J; bases not matched to a gene: 1. For the CDR3, the DNA is TGTGCCAGCAGTCGGGACAGGGATCAGCCCCAGCATTTT. This translates into CASSRDRDQPQHF.

The V gene is TRBV10-2, the J gene TRBJ2-5; D uncertain. Looked up from germline, CDR1 is WSHSY and CDR2 is SAAADI. V lost 0 bases to trimming and J lost 5 bases, with 13 bases between them. The CDR3 contains 15 residues. The CDR3 bases are TGCGCCAGCAGTGAGTCCTTAACGTTTATCGAGACCCAGTACTTC. It codes for CASSESLTFIETQYF.

The chain recombines TRBV6-5 with TRBJ2-1; D remains unclear. CDR3 length equals 15 residues. V lost 0 bases to trimming and J lost 8 bases, with 14 bases between them. Germline lookup yields CDR1 MNHEY and CDR2 SVGAGI. CDR3 nucleotide sequence: TGTGCCAGCAGTTACTCGAATAAGGTTTGGGATGAGCAGTTCTTC. Translated, it gives CASSYSNKVWDEQFF.

V and J are TRBV9 and TRBJ2-1, with 11 bases fitting TRBD2. Germline CDR1 SGDLS, CDR2 YYNGEE. The junction had 11 bases not matched to a gene; V was cut back by 3 bases and J by 3 bases. The CDR3 is 18 residues long. CDR3 sequence reads: CASSASPGLADLYNEQFF. CDR3 bases: TGTGCCAGCAGCGCTAGCCCGGGACTAGCGGATCTCTACAATGAGCAGTTCTTC.